This T cell receptor (beta chain) was identified during a study of chemoradiotherapy in HPV16-positive cancers. At the level of the study: Two HPV16-positive patients' cells yielded candidate HPV-specific clones and common motifs.

TCRdb's table, derived via immunoSEQ multiplex PCR, lists solely in-frame clones and lacks some. Here the sample spans fewer than 40,000 clones, more than 75% being singletons. V gave up 4 bases and J gave up 0 bases; unmatched junction bases: 2. Germline lookup yields CDR1 SSHAT and CDR2 FNYEAQ (reference sequence). CDR3 length: 15 residues. The sample holds a few counts of this clone. The antigen is not known. Regarding the study as a whole: During treatment, candidate HPV-specific clones and E7-related motifs expanded in tumor. In HPV16-positive patients, HPV-responsive T-cell expansion tracked better recurrence-free survival.

The J gene is TRBJ2-2, the V gene TRBV7-7, with 7 bases that match TRBD1. This TCR came from a human donor with HPV-associated anogenital cancer. The sample consisted of blood, taken from a patient who underwent chemoradiotherapy. The CDR3 DNA is TGTGCCAGCAGCTCGACAGGGTCGAACACCGGGGAGCTGTTTTTT. Amino acids: CASSSTGSNTGELFF.